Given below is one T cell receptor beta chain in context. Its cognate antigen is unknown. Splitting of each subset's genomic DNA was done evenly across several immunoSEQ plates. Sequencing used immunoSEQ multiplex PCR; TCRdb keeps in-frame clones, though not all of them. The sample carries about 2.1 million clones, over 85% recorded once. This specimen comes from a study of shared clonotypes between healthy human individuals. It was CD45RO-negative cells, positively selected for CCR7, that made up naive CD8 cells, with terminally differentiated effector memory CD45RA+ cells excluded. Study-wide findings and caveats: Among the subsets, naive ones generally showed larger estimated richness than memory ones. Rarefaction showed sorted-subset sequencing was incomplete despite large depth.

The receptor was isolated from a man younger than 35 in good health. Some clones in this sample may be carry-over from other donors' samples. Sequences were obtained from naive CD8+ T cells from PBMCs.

CDR3 DNA: TGTGCCAGCAGCGGTCGGACTAGCGGGATGGGAGACATTCAGTACTTC. It specifies CASSGRTSGMGDIQYF. The chain has TRBV11-2 and TRBJ2-4; 12 nucleotides agree with TRBD2. After removal of 5 bases from V and 8 bases from J, the junction contained 10 bases not matched to a gene. In germline, CDR1 is SGHAT, CDR2 FQNNGV. The CDR3 loop spans 16 amino acids.